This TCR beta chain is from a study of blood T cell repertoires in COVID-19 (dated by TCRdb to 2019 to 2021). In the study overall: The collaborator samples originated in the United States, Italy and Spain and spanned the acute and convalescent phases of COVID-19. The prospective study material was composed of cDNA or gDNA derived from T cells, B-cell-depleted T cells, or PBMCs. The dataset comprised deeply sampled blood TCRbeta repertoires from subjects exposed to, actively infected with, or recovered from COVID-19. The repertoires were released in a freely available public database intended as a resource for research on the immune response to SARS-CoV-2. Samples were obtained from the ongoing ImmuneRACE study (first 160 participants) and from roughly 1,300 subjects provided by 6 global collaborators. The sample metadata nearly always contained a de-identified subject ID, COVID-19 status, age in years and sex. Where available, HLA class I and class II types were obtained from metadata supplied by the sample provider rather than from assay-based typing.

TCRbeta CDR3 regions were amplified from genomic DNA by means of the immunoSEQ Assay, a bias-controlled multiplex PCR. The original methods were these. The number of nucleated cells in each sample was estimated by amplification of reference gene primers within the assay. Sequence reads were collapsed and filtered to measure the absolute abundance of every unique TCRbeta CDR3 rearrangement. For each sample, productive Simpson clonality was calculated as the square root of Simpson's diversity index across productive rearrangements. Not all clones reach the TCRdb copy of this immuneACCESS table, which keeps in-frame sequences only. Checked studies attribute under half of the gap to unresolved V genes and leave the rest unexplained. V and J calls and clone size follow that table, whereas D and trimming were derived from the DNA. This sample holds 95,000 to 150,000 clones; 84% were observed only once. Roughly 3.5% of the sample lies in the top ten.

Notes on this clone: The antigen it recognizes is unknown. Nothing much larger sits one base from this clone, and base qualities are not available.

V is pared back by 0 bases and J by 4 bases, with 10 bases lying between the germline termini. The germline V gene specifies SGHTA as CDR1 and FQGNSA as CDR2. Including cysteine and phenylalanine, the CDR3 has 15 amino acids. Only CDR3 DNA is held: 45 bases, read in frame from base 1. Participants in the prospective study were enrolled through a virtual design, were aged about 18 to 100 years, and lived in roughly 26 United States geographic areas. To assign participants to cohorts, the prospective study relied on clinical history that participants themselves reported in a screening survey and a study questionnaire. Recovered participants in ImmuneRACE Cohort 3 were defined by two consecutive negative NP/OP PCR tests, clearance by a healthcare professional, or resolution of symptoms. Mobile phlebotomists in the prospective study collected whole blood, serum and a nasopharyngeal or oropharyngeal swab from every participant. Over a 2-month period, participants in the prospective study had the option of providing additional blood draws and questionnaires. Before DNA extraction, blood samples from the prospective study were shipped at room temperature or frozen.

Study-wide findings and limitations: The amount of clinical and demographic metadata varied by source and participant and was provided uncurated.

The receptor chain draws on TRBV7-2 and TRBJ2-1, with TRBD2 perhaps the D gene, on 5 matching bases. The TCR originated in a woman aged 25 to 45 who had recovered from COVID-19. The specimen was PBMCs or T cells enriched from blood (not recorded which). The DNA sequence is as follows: TGTGCCAGCAGCTTAGCGGGAGCGGCTTACAATGAGCAGTTCTTC. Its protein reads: CASSLAGAAYNEQFF.